These 2 T cell receptor beta chains were all obtained from the same sample, sequenced in a study of technical replicates of blood from several donors. Sequenced by immunoSEQ multiplex PCR; TCRdb stores in-frame clones only, minus some. The data contain about 71,000 clones, almost 98% of them seen just once; the ten biggest clones take up over 0.2%. The sequenced material came from T cells isolated from PBMCs. The receptor source for this set is a human donor in good health.

The chain couples TRBV7-8 to TRBJ1-5, with 8 bases matching TRBD1. This CDR3 has 15 residues. CDR1 SGHVS and CDR2 FQNEAQ come from the germline V gene. The trim removed 5 bases at V and 11 bases at J, leaving 14 bases unmatched. The CDR3 loop reads CASSARTGRDRAQHF. The CDR3 coding sequence is TGTGCCAGCAGCGCTCGGACAGGGCGCGACCGGGCCCAGCATTTT.

The V call is TRBV9, the J call TRBJ2-1, with a tentative D call TRBD2 (6 bases). Germline CDR1 SGDLS, CDR2 YYNGEE. CDR3 size: 14 residues. The V gene lost 0 bases and the J gene lost 9 bases, with 13 bases spanning the gap. As DNA, the CDR3 is TGTGCCAGCAGCGTAGCGGGGGTGAGAAGTGAGCAGTTCTTC. Its protein product is CASSVAGVRSEQFF.